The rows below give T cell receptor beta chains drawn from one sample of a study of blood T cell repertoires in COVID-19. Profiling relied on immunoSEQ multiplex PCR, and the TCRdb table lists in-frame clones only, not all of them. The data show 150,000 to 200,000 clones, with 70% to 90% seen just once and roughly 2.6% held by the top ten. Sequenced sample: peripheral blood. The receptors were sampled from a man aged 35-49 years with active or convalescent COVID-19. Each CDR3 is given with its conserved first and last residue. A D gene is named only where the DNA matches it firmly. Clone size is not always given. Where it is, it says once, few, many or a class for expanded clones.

CDR3 protein: CASSLGAGQGSIPGGYTF; CDR3 DNA: TGTGCCAGCAGCTTGGGAGCTGGACAGGGGTCAATTCCGGGTGGCTACACCTTC; V gene: TRBV5-5; J gene: TRBJ1-2; D gene: TRBD1; clone size: few
CDR3 protein: CASSKRGAGRNTEAFF; CDR3 DNA: TGTGCCAGCAGCAAGCGGGGTGCGGGGAGGAACACTGAAGCTTTCTTT; V gene: TRBV13; J gene: TRBJ1-1; D gene: -; clone size: -
CDR3 protein: CASSGDSRNSPLHF; CDR3 DNA: TGTGCCAGCAGCGGGGACAGCCGTAATTCACCCCTCCACTTT; V gene: TRBV7-9; J gene: TRBJ1-6; D gene: TRBD1; clone size: -
CDR3 protein: CASSSPVSGPSFF; CDR3 DNA: TGTGCCAGCAGCTCCCCGGTGTCTGGGCCGTCTTTCTTT; V gene: TRBV11-1; J gene: TRBJ1-1; D gene: -; clone size: -
CDR3 protein: CASSLSGGRSYEQYF; CDR3 DNA: TGTGCCAGCAGCTTGTCAGGGGGCCGGTCCTACGAGCAGTACTTC; V gene: TRBV5-4; J gene: TRBJ2-7; D gene: TRBD1; clone size: -
CDR3 protein: CASSQDLEGNTEAFF; CDR3 DNA: TGTGCCAGCAGCCAAGATCTTGAGGGGAACACTGAAGCTTTCTTT; V gene: TRBV4-2; J gene: TRBJ1-1; D gene: -; clone size: -
CDR3 protein: CSAWTGDTGELFF; CDR3 DNA: TGCAGCGCTTGGACAGGGGACACCGGGGAGCTGTTTTTT; V gene: TRBV29-1; J gene: TRBJ2-2; D gene: TRBD1; clone size: -
CDR3 protein: CASSPTGGNQPQHF; CDR3 DNA: TGCGCCAGCAGCCCTACAGGGGGCAATCAGCCCCAGCATTTT; V gene: TRBV5-1; J gene: TRBJ1-5; D gene: TRBD1; clone size: -
CDR3 protein: CASSSWTSGSYNEQFF; CDR3 DNA: TGTGCCAGCAGCTCCTGGACTAGCGGGTCCTACAATGAGCAGTTCTTC; V gene: TRBV9; J gene: TRBJ2-1; D gene: TRBD2; clone size: -
CDR3 protein: CSVASQETQYF; CDR3 DNA: TGCAGCGTTGCTTCTCAAGAGACCCAGTACTTC; V gene: TRBV29-1; J gene: TRBJ2-5; D gene: -; clone size: -
CDR3 protein: CASSRGTANSPLHF; CDR3 DNA: TGTGCCAGCAGCCGAGGGACAGCTAATTCACCCCTCCACTTT; V gene: TRBV7-9; J gene: TRBJ1-6; D gene: TRBD1; clone size: -
CDR3 protein: CASSLVGTGAYEQYF; CDR3 DNA: TGTGCCAGCAGCTTAGTAGGGACAGGGGCCTACGAGCAGTACTTC; V gene: TRBV7-2; J gene: TRBJ2-7; D gene: TRBD1; clone size: -
CDR3 protein: CASAGRDNYGYTF; CDR3 DNA: TGTGCCTCAGCGGGGCGGGACAACTATGGCTACACCTTC; V gene: TRBV30; J gene: TRBJ1-2; D gene: -; clone size: few
CDR3 protein: CASSWQGRNTEAFF; CDR3 DNA: TGTGCCAGCAGTTGGCAGGGAAGGAACACTGAAGCTTTCTTT; V gene: TRBV6-2/TRBV6-3; J gene: TRBJ1-1; D gene: -; clone size: -
CDR3 protein: CSVVGGPGELFF; CDR3 DNA: TGCAGCGTTGTTGGGGGCCCCGGGGAGCTGTTTTTT; V gene: TRBV29-1; J gene: TRBJ2-2; D gene: -; clone size: -
CDR3 protein: CASSFGQGGYGYTF; CDR3 DNA: TGTGCCAGCAGTTTCGGACAGGGCGGGTATGGCTACACCTTC; V gene: TRBV2; J gene: TRBJ1-2; D gene: TRBD1; clone size: -
CDR3 protein: CASSQVQESNQPQHF; CDR3 DNA: TGTGCCAGCAGCCAAGTACAGGAGAGCAATCAGCCCCAGCATTTT; V gene: TRBV4-2; J gene: TRBJ1-5; D gene: -; clone size: -
CDR3 protein: CAWSVLVTGGYGYTF; CDR3 DNA: TGTGCCTGGAGTGTACTCGTAACGGGGGGCTATGGCTACACCTTC; V gene: TRBV30; J gene: TRBJ1-2; D gene: -; clone size: -
CDR3 protein: CASSPGGQPQHF; CDR3 DNA: TGTGCCAGCAGCCCAGGGGGGCAGCCCCAGCATTTT; V gene: TRBV7-8; J gene: TRBJ1-5; D gene: TRBD1; clone size: -
CDR3 protein: CAWSRPRGEQYF; CDR3 DNA: TGTGCCTGGAGCCGACCGCGCGGCGAGCAGTACTTC; V gene: TRBV30; J gene: TRBJ2-7; D gene: -; clone size: -
CDR3 protein: CASRRQGQNTEAFF; CDR3 DNA: TGTGCCAGTAGACGACAGGGTCAGAACACTGAAGCTTTCTTT; V gene: TRBV19; J gene: TRBJ1-1; D gene: TRBD1; clone size: -
CDR3 protein: CASSPGTGRGVEKLFF; CDR3 DNA: TGTGCCAGCAGCCCAGGGACAGGGAGGGGTGTGGAAAAACTGTTTTTT; V gene: TRBV3-1/TRBV3-2; J gene: TRBJ1-4; D gene: TRBD1; clone size: -
CDR3 protein: CASSLAGNTIYF; CDR3 DNA: TGTGCCAGCAGTTTGGCCGGAAACACCATATATTTT; V gene: TRBV6-2/TRBV6-3; J gene: TRBJ1-3; D gene: -; clone size: -
CDR3 protein: CALWRQGTGELFF; CDR3 DNA: TGTGCCCTATGGCGACAGGGCACCGGGGAGCTGTTTTTT; V gene: TRBV10-3; J gene: TRBJ2-2; D gene: TRBD1; clone size: -
CDR3 protein: CASSSLSRTTNYGYTF; CDR3 DNA: TGTGCCAGCAGCTCCCTTTCAAGGACAACTAACTATGGCTACACCTTC; V gene: TRBV5-5; J gene: TRBJ1-2; D gene: -; clone size: -
CDR3 protein: CSVKGSAAVYNEQFF; CDR3 DNA: TGCAGCGTTAAAGGGAGTGCGGCCGTCTACAATGAGCAGTTCTTC; V gene: TRBV29-1; J gene: TRBJ2-1; D gene: -; clone size: -
CDR3 protein: CASSRRGNTGELFF; CDR3 DNA: TGTGCCAGCAGCCGCCGGGGGAACACCGGGGAGCTGTTTTTT; V gene: TRBV11-2; J gene: TRBJ2-2; D gene: -; clone size: few
CDR3 protein: CASSIGTGVNSPLHF; CDR3 DNA: TGTGCCAGCAGCATTGGGACAGGCGTTAATTCACCCCTCCACTTT; V gene: TRBV7-9; J gene: TRBJ1-6; D gene: TRBD1; clone size: -
CDR3 protein: CASSLRGLLAGTGYTDTQYF; CDR3 DNA: TGTGCCAGCAGCTTGCGCGGGTTGCTAGCGGGGACCGGATACACAGATACGCAGTATTTT; V gene: TRBV5-4; J gene: TRBJ2-3; D gene: TRBD2; clone size: -
CDR3 protein: CASSSGSGSYEQYF; CDR3 DNA: TGTGCCAGCAGCTCAGGCTCAGGATCCTACGAGCAGTACTTC; V gene: TRBV7-9; J gene: TRBJ2-7; D gene: -; clone size: -
CDR3 protein: CASRITGREAFF; CDR3 DNA: TGTGCCAGTAGAATAACAGGGAGGGAGGCTTTCTTT; V gene: TRBV19; J gene: TRBJ1-1; D gene: -; clone size: -
CDR3 protein: CASSLPTVRNTEAFF; CDR3 DNA: TGTGCCAGCAGCTTACCTACGGTGAGGAACACTGAAGCTTTCTTT; V gene: TRBV7-9; J gene: TRBJ1-1; D gene: -; clone size: few
CDR3 protein: CASSTSSSYNEQFF; CDR3 DNA: TGTGCCAGCAGCACGTCGAGCTCCTACAATGAGCAGTTCTTC; V gene: TRBV5-4; J gene: TRBJ2-1; D gene: -; clone size: -
CDR3 protein: CASSQDSGGASYEQYF; CDR3 DNA: TGCGCCAGCAGCCAGGATAGCGGGGGGGCCTCCTACGAGCAGTACTTC; V gene: TRBV4-3; J gene: TRBJ2-7; D gene: TRBD2; clone size: -
CDR3 protein: CASSSPGFPTDTQYF; CDR3 DNA: TGTGCCAGCAGTTCCCCCGGGTTTCCCACAGATACGCAGTATTTT; V gene: TRBV6-5; J gene: TRBJ2-3; D gene: -; clone size: -
CDR3 protein: CASSSDRGDWGNTIYF; CDR3 DNA: TGTGCCAGCAGCTCCGACAGGGGGGATTGGGGAAACACCATATATTTT; V gene: TRBV7-9; J gene: TRBJ1-3; D gene: TRBD1; clone size: -
CDR3 protein: CASSTIRWETQYF; CDR3 DNA: TGTGCCAGCAGTACTATACGGTGGGAGACCCAGTACTTC; V gene: TRBV6-5; J gene: TRBJ2-5; D gene: -; clone size: few
CDR3 protein: CASSQHDRGRFGYTF; CDR3 DNA: TGTGCCAGCAGCCAACACGACAGGGGGAGGTTTGGCTACACCTTC; V gene: TRBV7-9; J gene: TRBJ1-2; D gene: TRBD1; clone size: -
CDR3 protein: CASSQVGSDRFYEQYF; CDR3 DNA: TGTGCCAGCAGCCAAGTCGGCTCCGACAGGTTCTACGAGCAGTACTTC; V gene: TRBV3-1/TRBV3-2; J gene: TRBJ2-7; D gene: -; clone size: -
CDR3 protein: CASSLSGGGKQFF; CDR3 DNA: TGTGCCAGCAGTTTATCGGGAGGGGGTAAGCAGTTCTTC; V gene: TRBV27; J gene: TRBJ2-1; D gene: -; clone size: -
CDR3 protein: CASSVAPAGRTDTQYF; CDR3 DNA: TGTGCCAGCAGCGTAGCTCCAGCGGGGCGCACAGATACGCAGTATTTT; V gene: TRBV9; J gene: TRBJ2-3; D gene: TRBD2; clone size: -
CDR3 protein: CASSSYLEETQYF; CDR3 DNA: TGTGCCAGCAGCTCATACCTAGAAGAGACCCAGTACTTC; V gene: TRBV7-2; J gene: TRBJ2-5; D gene: -; clone size: -
CDR3 protein: CASRETKNTEAFF; CDR3 DNA: TGTGCCAGCAGGGAGACTAAGAACACTGAAGCTTTCTTT; V gene: TRBV6-5; J gene: TRBJ1-1; D gene: -; clone size: -
CDR3 protein: CASSLGGYYEQYF; CDR3 DNA: TGTGCCAGCAGTTTAGGAGGTTATTACGAGCAGTACTTC; V gene: TRBV27; J gene: TRBJ2-7; D gene: -; clone size: -
CDR3 protein: CASSLGQGNTGELFF; CDR3 DNA: TGTGCCAGCAGCTTAGGACAGGGGAACACCGGGGAGCTGTTTTTT; V gene: TRBV7-9; J gene: TRBJ2-2; D gene: TRBD1; clone size: -
CDR3 protein: CASSKLAGLDGEQFF; CDR3 DNA: TGTGCCAGCAGTAAACTAGCGGGTCTAGATGGGGAGCAGTTCTTC; V gene: TRBV6-6; J gene: TRBJ2-1; D gene: TRBD2; clone size: once